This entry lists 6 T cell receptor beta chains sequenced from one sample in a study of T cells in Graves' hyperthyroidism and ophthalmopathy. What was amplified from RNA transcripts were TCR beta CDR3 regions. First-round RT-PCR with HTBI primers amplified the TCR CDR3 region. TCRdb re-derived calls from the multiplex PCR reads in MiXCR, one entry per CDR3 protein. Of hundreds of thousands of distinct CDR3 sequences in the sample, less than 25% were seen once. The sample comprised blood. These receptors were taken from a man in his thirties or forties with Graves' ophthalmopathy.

CDR3 in amino acids: CASGSGLKYFYEQYF. The DNA for the CDR3 is TGTGCTAGTGGGAGCGGACTAAAATACTTTTACGAGCAGTACTTC. The chain carries TRBV12-5 and TRBJ2-7; D is perhaps TRBD2 (6 bases). CDR3 length equals 15 residues. CDR1 and CDR2 from the germline V gene are LGHNT and FRNRAP. Deletions cut 6 bases from V and 4 bases from J, with 19 bases between.

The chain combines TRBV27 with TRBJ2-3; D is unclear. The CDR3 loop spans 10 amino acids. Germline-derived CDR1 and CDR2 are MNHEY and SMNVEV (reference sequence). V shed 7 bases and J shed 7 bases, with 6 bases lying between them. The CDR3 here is CASNLHTQYF. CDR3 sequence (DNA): TGTGCCAGCAATCTGCATACGCAGTATTTT.

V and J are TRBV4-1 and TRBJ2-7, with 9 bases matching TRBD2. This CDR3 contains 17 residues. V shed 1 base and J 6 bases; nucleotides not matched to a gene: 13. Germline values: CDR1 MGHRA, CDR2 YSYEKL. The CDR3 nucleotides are TGCGCCAGCAGCCAAGGGATACGGGCGGGACTAGCCGCCGAGCAGTACTTC. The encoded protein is CASSQGIRAGLAAEQYF.

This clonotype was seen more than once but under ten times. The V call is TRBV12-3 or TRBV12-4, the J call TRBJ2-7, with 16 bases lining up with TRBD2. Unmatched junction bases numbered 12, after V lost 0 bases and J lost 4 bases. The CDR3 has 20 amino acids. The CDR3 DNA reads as TGTGCCAGCAGTTTAGCGCTAACGGGACTAGCGGGAGGGTCGTCTTACGAGCAGTACTTC. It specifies CASSLALTGLAGGSSYEQYF.

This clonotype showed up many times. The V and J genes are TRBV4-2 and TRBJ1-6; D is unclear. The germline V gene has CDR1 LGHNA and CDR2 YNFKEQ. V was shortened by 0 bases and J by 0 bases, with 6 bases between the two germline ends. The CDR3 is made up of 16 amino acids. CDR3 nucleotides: TGTGCCAGCAGCCAAGATCGTCGCTCCTATAATTCACCCCTCCACTTT. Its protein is CASSQDRRSYNSPLHF.

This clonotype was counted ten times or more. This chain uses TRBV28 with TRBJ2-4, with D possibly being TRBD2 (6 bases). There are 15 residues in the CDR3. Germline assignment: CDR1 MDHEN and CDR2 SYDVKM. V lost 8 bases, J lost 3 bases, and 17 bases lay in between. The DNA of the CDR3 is TGTGCCAGCCGCGGGCGGGGTGGGCTCAAAAACATTCAGTACTTC. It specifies CASRGRGGLKNIQYF.